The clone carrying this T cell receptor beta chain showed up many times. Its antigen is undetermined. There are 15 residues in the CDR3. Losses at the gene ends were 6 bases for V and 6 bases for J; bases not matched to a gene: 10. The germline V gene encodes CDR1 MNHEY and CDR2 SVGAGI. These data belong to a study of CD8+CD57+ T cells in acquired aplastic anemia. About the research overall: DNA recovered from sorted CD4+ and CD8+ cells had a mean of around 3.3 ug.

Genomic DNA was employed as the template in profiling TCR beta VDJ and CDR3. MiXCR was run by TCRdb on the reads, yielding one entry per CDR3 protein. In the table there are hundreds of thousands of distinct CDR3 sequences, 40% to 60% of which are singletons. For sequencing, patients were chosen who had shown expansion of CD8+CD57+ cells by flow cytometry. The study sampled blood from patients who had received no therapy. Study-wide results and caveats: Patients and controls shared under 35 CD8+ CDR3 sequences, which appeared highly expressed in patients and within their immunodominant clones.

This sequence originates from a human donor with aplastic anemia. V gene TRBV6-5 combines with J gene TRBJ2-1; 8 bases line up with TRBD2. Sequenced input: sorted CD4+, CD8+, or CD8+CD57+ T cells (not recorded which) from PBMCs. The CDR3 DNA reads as TGTGCCAGCAGCAGCGGGGGTGGAGGTCCCAATGAGCAGTTCTTC. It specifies CASSSGGGGPNEQFF.